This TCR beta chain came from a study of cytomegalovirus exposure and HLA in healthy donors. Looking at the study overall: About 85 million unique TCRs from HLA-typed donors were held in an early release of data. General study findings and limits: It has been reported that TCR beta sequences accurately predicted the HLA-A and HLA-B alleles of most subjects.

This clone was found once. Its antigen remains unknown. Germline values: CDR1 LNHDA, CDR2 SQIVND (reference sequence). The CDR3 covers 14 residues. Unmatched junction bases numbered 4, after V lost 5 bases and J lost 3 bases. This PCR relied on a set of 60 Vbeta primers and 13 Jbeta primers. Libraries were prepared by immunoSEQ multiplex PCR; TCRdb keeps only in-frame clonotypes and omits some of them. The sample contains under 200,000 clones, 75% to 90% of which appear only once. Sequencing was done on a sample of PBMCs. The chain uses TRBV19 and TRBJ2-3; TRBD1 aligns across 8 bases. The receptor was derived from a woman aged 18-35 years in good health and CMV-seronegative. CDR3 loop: CASSVQGGTDTQYF. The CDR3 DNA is TGTGCCAGTAGTGTACAGGGGGGAACAGATACGCAGTATTTT.